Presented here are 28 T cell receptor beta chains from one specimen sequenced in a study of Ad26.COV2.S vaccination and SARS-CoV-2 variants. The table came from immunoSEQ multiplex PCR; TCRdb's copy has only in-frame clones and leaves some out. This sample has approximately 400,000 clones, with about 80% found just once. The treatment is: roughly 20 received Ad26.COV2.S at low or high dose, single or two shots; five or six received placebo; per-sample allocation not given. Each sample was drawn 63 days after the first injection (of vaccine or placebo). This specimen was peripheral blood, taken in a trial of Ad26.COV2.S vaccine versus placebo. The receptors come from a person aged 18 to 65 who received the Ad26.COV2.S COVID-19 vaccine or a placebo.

In nucleotides, the CDR3 is TGTGCCAGCAGCTTAAAAGGGAGTCTGCCCTATAATTCACCCCTCCACTTT. Translation gives CASSLKGSLPYNSPLHF. The rearrangement joins TRBV5-7 to TRBJ1-6; D is unresolved. TRBV5-7 is an open reading frame whose function is uncertain. This CDR3 is 17 amino acids long. Trimming cost V 2 bases and J 2 bases, with 14 bases left between them.

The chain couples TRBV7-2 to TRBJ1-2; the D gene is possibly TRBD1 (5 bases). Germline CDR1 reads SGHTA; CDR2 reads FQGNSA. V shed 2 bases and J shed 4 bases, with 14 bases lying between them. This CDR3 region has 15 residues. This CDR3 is CASSLPFQGTYGYTF. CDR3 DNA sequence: TGTGCCAGCAGCTTACCCTTTCAGGGTACCTATGGCTACACCTTC.

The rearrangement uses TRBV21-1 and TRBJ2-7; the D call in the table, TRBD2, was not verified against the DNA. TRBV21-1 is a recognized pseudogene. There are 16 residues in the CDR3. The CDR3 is CASSNRTSGSFYEQYF. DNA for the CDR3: TGTGCCAGCAGCAACAGGACTAGCGGGAGCTTCTACGAGCAGTACTTC.

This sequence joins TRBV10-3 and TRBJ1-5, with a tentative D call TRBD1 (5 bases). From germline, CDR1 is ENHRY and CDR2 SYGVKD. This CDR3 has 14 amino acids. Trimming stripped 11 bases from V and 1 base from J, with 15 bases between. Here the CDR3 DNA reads TGTGCCTCCAAGGCGGGGGGAAGCAATCAGCCCCAGCATTTT. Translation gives CASKAGGSNQPQHF.

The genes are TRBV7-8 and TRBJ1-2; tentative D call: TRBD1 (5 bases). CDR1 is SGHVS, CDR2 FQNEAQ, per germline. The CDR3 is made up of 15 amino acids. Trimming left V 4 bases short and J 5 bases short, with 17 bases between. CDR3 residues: CASSSPPAGRYGYTF. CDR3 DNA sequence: TGTGCCAGCAGCTCTCCCCCGGCAGGGAGGTATGGCTACACCTTC.

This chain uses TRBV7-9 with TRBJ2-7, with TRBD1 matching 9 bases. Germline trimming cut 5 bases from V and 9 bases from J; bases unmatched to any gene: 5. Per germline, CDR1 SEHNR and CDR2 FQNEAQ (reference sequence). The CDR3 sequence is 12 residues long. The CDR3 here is CASSNAGQGQYF. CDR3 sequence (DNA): TGTGCCAGCAGCAACGCGGGACAGGGGCAGTACTTC.

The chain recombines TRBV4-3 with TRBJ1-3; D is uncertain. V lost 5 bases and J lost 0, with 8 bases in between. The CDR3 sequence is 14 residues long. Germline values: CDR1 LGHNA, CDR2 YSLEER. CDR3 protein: CASSDGISGNTIYF. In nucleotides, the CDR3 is TGCGCCAGCAGCGACGGGATCTCTGGAAACACCATATATTTT.

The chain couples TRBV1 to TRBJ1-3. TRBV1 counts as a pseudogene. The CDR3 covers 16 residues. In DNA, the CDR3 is TGCACCAGCAGCCAGGGGAAGGGGAGTTCTGGAAACACCATATATTTT. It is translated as CTSSQGKGSSGNTIYF.

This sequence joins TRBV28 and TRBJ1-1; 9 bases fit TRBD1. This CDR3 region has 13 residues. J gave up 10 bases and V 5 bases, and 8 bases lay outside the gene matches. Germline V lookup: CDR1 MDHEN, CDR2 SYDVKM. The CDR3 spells CASSPQGAAGAFF. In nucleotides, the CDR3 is TGTGCCAGCAGTCCACAGGGGGCCGCTGGAGCTTTCTTT.

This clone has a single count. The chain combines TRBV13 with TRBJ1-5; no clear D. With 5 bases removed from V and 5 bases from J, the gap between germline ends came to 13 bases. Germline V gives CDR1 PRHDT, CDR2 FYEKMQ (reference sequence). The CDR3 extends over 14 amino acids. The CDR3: CASSPMFGYQPQHF. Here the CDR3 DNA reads TGTGCCAGCAGCCCGATGTTCGGCTATCAGCCCCAGCATTTT.

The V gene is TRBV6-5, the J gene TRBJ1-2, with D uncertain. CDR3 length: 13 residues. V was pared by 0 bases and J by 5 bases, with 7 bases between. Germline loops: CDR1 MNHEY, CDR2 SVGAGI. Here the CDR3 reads CASSYSGPYGYTF. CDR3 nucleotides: TGTGCCAGCAGTTACTCGGGTCCATATGGCTACACCTTC.

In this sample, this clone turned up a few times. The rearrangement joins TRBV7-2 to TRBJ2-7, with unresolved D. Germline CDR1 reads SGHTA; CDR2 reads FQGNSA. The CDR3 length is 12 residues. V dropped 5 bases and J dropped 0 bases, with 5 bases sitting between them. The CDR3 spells CASSHLSYEQYF. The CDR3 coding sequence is TGTGCCAGCAGCCACCTCTCCTACGAGCAGTACTTC.

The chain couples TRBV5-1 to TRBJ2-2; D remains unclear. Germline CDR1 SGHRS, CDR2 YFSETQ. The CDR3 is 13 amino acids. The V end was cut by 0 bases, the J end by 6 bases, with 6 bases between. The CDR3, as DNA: TGCGCCAGCAGCTTGGATCTTTCCGGGGAGCTGTTTTTT. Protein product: CASSLDLSGELFF.

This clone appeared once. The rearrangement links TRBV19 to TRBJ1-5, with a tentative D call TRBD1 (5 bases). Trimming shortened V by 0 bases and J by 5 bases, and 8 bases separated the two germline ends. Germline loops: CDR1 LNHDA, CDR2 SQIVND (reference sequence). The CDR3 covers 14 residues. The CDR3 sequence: CASSIDPGYQPQHF. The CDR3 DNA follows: TGTGCCAGTAGTATAGATCCAGGGTATCAGCCCCAGCATTTT.

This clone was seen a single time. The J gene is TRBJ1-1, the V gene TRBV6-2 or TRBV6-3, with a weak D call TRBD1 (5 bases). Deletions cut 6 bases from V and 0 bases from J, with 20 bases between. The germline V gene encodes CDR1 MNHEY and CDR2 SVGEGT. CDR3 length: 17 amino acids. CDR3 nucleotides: TGTGCCAGCAGCTGGGACTGGCGCGGGGGTTTGAACACTGAAGCTTTCTTT. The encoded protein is CASSWDWRGGLNTEAFF.

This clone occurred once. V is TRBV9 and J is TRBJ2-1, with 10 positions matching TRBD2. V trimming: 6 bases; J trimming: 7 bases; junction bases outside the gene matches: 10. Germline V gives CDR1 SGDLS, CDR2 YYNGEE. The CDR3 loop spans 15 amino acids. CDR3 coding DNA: TGTGCCAGCACCAAAATAGCGGGAGGAGGAAATGAGCAGTTCTTC. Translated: CASTKIAGGGNEQFF.

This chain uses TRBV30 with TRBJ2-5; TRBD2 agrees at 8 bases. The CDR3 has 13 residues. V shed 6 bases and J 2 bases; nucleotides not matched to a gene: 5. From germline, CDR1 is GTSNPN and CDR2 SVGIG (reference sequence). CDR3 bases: TGTGCCTGTCAACTAGCGGCACAAGAGACCCAGTACTTC. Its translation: CACQLAAQETQYF.

The CDR3 protein is CASRWAGSTDTQYF. The DNA for the CDR3 is TGTGCCAGCAGGTGGGCGGGGAGCACAGATACGCAGTATTTT. V and J are TRBV5-6 and TRBJ2-3, with D possibly being TRBD2 (6 bases). Looked up from germline, CDR1 is SGHDT and CDR2 is YYEEEE. V was pared by 5 bases and J by 0 bases, with 10 bases between. The CDR3 loop spans 14 amino acids.

The CDR3 here is CASSGTSGISSTDTQYF. CDR3 nucleotides: TGCGCCAGCAGCGGGACTAGCGGAATCTCTAGCACAGATACGCAGTATTTT. V is TRBV5-1 and J is TRBJ2-3; 11 bases fit TRBD2. With V trimmed by 4 bases and J by 0 bases, 7 bases remained unmatched. Germline V lookup: CDR1 SGHRS, CDR2 YFSETQ. This CDR3 has 17 amino acids.

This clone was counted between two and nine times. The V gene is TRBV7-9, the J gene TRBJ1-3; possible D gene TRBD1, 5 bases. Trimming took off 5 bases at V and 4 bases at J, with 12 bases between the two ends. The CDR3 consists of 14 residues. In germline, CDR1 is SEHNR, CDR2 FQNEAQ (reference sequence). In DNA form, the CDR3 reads TGTGCCAGCAGCATAGGGGTTTCAGGAAACACCATATATTTT. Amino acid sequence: CASSIGVSGNTIYF.

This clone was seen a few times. CDR3 nucleotides: TGTGCCAGCAGCTTAAATAAGGGATGGCCCCTCCACTTT. Its translation: CASSLNKGWPLHF. The chain is built from TRBV7-8 and TRBJ1-6; D ambiguous. The germline V gene has CDR1 SGHVS and CDR2 FQNEAQ. CDR3 length: 13 amino acids. Deletions cut 2 bases from V and 13 bases from J, with 12 bases between.

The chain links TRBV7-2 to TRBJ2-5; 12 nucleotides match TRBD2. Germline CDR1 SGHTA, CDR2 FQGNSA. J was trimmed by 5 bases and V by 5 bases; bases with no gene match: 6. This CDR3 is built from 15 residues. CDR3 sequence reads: CASSPQGLAGETQYF. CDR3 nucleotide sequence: TGTGCCAGCAGCCCGCAAGGACTAGCGGGGGAGACCCAGTACTTC.

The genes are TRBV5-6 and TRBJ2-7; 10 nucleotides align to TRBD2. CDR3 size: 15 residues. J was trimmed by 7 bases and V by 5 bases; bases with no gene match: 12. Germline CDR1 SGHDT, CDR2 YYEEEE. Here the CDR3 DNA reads TGTGCCAGCAGGGGTCGGACTAGCGGCCCGCTGGAGCAGTACTTC. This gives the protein CASRGRTSGPLEQYF.

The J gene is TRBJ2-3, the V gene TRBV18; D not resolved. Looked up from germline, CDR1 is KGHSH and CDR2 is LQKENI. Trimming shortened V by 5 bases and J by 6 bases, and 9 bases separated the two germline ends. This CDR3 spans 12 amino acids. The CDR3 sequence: CASSARTDTQYF. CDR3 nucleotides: TGTGCCAGCTCAGCCAGGACCGATACGCAGTATTTT.

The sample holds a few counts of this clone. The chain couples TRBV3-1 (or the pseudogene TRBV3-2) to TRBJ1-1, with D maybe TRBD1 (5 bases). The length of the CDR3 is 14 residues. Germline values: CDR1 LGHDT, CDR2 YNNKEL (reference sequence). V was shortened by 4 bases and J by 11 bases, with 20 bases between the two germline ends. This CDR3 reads CASSRTSGYSGAFF. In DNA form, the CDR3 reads TGTGCCAGCAGCCGCACCTCAGGGTATTCTGGCGCTTTCTTT.

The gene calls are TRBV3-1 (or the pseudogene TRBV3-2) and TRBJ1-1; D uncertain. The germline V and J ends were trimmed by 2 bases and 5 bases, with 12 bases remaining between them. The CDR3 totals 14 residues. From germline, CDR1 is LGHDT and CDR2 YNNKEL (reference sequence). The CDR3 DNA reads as TGTGCCAGCAGCCAACCAGGTCCGGGGACTGAAGCTTTCTTT. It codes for CASSQPGPGTEAFF.

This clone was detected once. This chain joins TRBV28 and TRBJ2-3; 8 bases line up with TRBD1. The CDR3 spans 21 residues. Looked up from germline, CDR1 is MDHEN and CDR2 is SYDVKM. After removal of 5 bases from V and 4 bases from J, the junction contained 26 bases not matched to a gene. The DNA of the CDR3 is TGTGCCAGCAGTGGGTTTAGGAGCCGGACAGGGAATTGGAACCCGGCAGATACGCAGTATTTT. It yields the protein CASSGFRSRTGNWNPADTQYF. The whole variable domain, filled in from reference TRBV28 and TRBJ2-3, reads DVKVTQSSRYLVKRTGEKVFLECVQDMDHENMFWYRQDPGLGLRLIYFSYDVKMKEKGDIPEGYSVSREKKERFSLILESASTNQTSMYLCASSGFRSRTGNWNPADTQYFGPGTRLTVL.

CDR3 DNA sequence: TGCAGTGCTAGTCCTAGCGGGGTTCAAGAGACCCAGTACTTC. As protein: CSASPSGVQETQYF. This chain uses TRBV20-1 with TRBJ2-5, with 9 bases lining up with TRBD2. Germline values: CDR1 DFQATT, CDR2 SNEGSKA (reference sequence). V shed 3 bases, J shed 2 bases, and the junction held 4 bases outside the gene matches. The CDR3 is 14 amino acids.